Listed below are T cell receptor beta chains from one sample, sequenced in a study of CD8 T cells in ankylosing spondylitis. TCRdb fed the 5' RACE reads into MiXCR, producing one record per CDR3 protein. Here the sample spans around 300,000 distinct CDR3 sequences, less than 25% being singletons. The sample consisted of blood, either unsorted or a sorted T cell fraction (not recorded which). Receptors originate from a female donor with ankylosing spondylitis or in good health (not recorded which). The CDR3 runs from the conserved cysteine through the conserved F or W. A D gene is named only where the DNA matches it firmly. Rows give clone size only sometimes, using once, few, many, or a class for an expanded clone.

d_call,j_call,v_call,clone_size,cdr3_aa,cdr3_nt
.,TRBJ2-3,TRBV5-1,.,CASSLQGDGDTQYF,TGCGCCAGCAGCCTTCAGGGAGATGGGGATACGCAGTATTTT
.,TRBJ1-1,TRBV5-1,many,CASSLDAGMNTEAFF,TGCGCCAGCAGCTTGGACGCAGGGATGAACACTGAAGCTTTCTTT
.,TRBJ2-2,TRBV7-9,.,CASSSGDSRAGELFF,TGTGCCAGCAGCAGCGGGGACAGTCGGGCCGGGGAGCTGTTTTTT
.,TRBJ1-1,TRBV20-1,few,CSARVGANTEAFF,TGCAGTGCCAGGGTAGGGGCGAACACTGAAGCTTTCTTT
TRBD2,TRBJ2-4,TRBV7-2,.,CASSLRGGRATNIQYF,TGTGCCAGCAGCTTACGGGGCGGGAGGGCCACAAACATTCAGTACTTC
.,TRBJ2-5,TRBV5-1,many,CASSLARGGGAQETQYF,TGCGCCAGCAGCTTGGCCAGAGGGGGAGGCGCTCAAGAGACCCAGTACTTC
.,TRBJ2-7,TRBV5-1,few,CASSLETSLLGEQYF,TGCGCCAGCAGCTTGGAAACTAGCCTATTGGGCGAGCAGTACTTC
TRBD2,TRBJ2-1,TRBV7-2,.,CASRPRTSAEEQFF,TGTGCCAGCAGACCCCGGACTAGCGCTGAGGAGCAGTTCTTC
.,TRBJ1-2,TRBV20-1,few,CSALQDYGYTF,TGCAGTGCTTTACAGGACTATGGCTACACCTTC
.,TRBJ2-3,TRBV7-9,.,CASSLVLTSTDTQYF,TGTGCCAGCAGCTTAGTTCTAACTAGCACAGATACGCAGTATTTT
TRBD2,TRBJ2-1,TRBV20-1,.,CSAGGFSYNEQFF,TGCAGTGCGGGGGGGTTCTCCTACAATGAGCAGTTCTTC
.,TRBJ2-2,TRBV20-1,.,CSARGRVETGELFF,TGCAGTGCCCGAGGCAGGGTCGAGACCGGGGAGCTGTTTTTT
.,TRBJ1-4,TRBV12-3/TRBV12-4,few,CASSGPATNEKLFF,TGTGCCAGCTCGGGGCCGGCAACTAATGAAAAACTGTTTTTT
TRBD1,TRBJ1-4,TRBV29-1,.,CSVRGQGGKLFF,TGCAGCGTTAGGGGACAGGGCGGAAAACTGTTTTTT
TRBD2,TRBJ2-3,TRBV7-6,many,CASSLNAGGSTDTQYF,TGTGCCAGCAGCTTAAATGCGGGAGGGAGCACAGATACGCAGTATTTT
TRBD1,TRBJ1-5,TRBV18,.,CASSREGAANQPQHF,TGTGCCAGCTCACGGGAGGGGGCAGCAAATCAGCCCCAGCATTTT
.,TRBJ1-1,TRBV6-5,few,CASSYRGQGAFF,TGTGCCAGCAGTTACCGGGGGCAGGGAGCTTTCTTT
TRBD1,TRBJ2-5,TRBV5-1,few,CASRALQGARETQYF,TGCGCCAGCAGGGCACTACAGGGGGCAAGGGAGACCCAGTACTTC
TRBD2,TRBJ2-1,TRBV10-1,few,CASTPDRGGTRNEQFF,TGCGCCAGCACCCCCGATCGGGGGGGAACTAGGAATGAGCAGTTCTTC
TRBD2,TRBJ2-1,TRBV5-1,.,CASSSRLAGEEQFF,TGCGCCAGCAGCTCACGACTAGCGGGGGAAGAGCAGTTCTTC
TRBD2,TRBJ2-2,TRBV4-3,.,CASSRSGRKDTGELFF,TGCGCCAGCAGCCGTAGCGGGAGGAAGGACACCGGGGAGCTGTTTTTT
.,TRBJ2-5,TRBV25-1,few,CASSESNGRETQYF,TGTGCCAGCAGTGAATCCAATGGGCGGGAGACCCAGTACTTC
.,TRBJ1-2,TRBV7-8,.,CASSSRPGRYGYTF,TGTGCCAGCAGCTCCAGGCCAGGGAGGTATGGCTACACCTTC
TRBD1,TRBJ1-5,TRBV20-1,many,CSARGTGLGPQHF,TGCAGTGCTAGAGGGACAGGCCTGGGGCCCCAGCATTTT
.,TRBJ2-1,TRBV29-1,many,CSVGTVYNEQFF,TGCAGCGTTGGAACGGTCTACAATGAGCAGTTCTTC
.,TRBJ1-2,TRBV6-1,many,CASSPGGNYGYTF,TGTGCCAGCAGTCCTGGGGGGAACTATGGCTACACCTTC
.,TRBJ2-4,TRBV24-1,few,CATSAWGSEGENIQYF,TGTGCCACCAGTGCTTGGGGCTCCGAGGGGGAAAACATTCAGTACTTC
.,TRBJ2-5,TRBV30,few,CAWSARVETQYF,TGTGCCTGGAGTGCCAGGGTCGAGACCCAGTACTTC
.,TRBJ1-6,TRBV6-1,.,CASSEGQPNSPLHF,TGTGCCAGCAGTGAAGGGCAGCCTAATTCACCCCTCCACTTT
TRBD2,TRBJ2-1,TRBV11-3,many,CASSLGLPGRSSKGPFNEQFF,TGTGCCAGCAGCTTAGGTCTCCCCGGGAGGTCCTCCAAAGGACCCTTCAATGAGCAGTTCTTC
.,TRBJ1-1,TRBV4-3,few,CASSQASFTEAFF,TGCGCCAGCAGCCAAGCTAGCTTCACTGAAGCTTTCTTT
.,TRBJ1-4,TRBV20-1,many,CSARGGRDTNEKLFF,TGCAGTGCTAGGGGCGGTAGGGATACTAATGAAAAACTGTTTTTT
.,TRBJ2-5,TRBV12-3/TRBV12-4,.,CASKLPGFQETQYF,TGTGCCAGCAAGCTCCCTGGTTTCCAAGAGACCCAGTACTTC
TRBD2,TRBJ2-1,TRBV12-3/TRBV12-4,many,CASSLDSGRAYEQFF,TGTGCCAGCAGTTTAGATAGCGGGAGGGCCTATGAGCAGTTCTTC
TRBD2,TRBJ2-2,TRBV5-1,.,CASRLTSGTGELFF,TGCGCCAGCAGATTGACTAGCGGCACCGGGGAGCTGTTTTTT
.,TRBJ1-4,TRBV20-1,many,CSARRAGNEKLFF,TGCAGTGCTAGAAGGGCTGGGAATGAAAAACTGTTTTTT
TRBD1,TRBJ2-3,TRBV5-7,.,CAMSAGTGDTDTQYF,TGTGCCATGAGCGCCGGGACAGGGGACACAGATACGCAGTATTTT
.,TRBJ2-7,TRBV7-9,once,CASSPGSNRQYF,TGTGCCAGCAGCCCGGGGTCGAATCGGCAGTACTTC
.,TRBJ2-2,TRBV5-1,few,CASSLVSGVGTGELFF,TGCGCCAGCAGCTTGGTATCTGGGGTCGGTACCGGGGAGCTGTTTTTT
.,TRBJ2-7,TRBV7-2,.,CASSPLPGVHEQYF,TGTGCCAGCAGCCCTCTGCCGGGTGTCCACGAGCAGTACTTC
.,TRBJ2-2,TRBV29-1,many,CSVATQANTGELFF,TGCAGCGTGGCGACACAAGCGAACACCGGGGAGCTGTTTTTT
TRBD1,TRBJ1-5,TRBV20-1,few,CSAKDRDMQPQHF,TGCAGTGCCAAGGACAGGGATATGCAGCCCCAGCATTTT
TRBD1,TRBJ1-1,TRBV6-1,many,CASSRGLNTEAFF,TGTGCCAGCAGCAGGGGGCTCAACACTGAAGCTTTCTTT
TRBD1,TRBJ1-2,TRBV12-3/TRBV12-4,many,CASTRTGGGYTF,TGTGCCAGCACCCGGACAGGGGGTGGCTACACCTTC
.,TRBJ2-3,TRBV7-6,.,CASSYVGGIVDTQYF,TGTGCCAGCAGCTACGTGGGCGGGATTGTAGATACGCAGTATTTT
.,TRBJ2-7,TRBV3-1,once,CPSSQTRRTYEQYF,TGTCCCAGCAGCCAAACCAGACGGACCTACGAGCAGTACTTC
.,TRBJ1-5,TRBV12-3/TRBV12-4,.,CASRQGRDQPQHF,TGTGCCAGCAGGCAGGGTCGGGATCAGCCCCAGCATTTT
.,TRBJ1-2,TRBV7-2,.,CASSLDPRGDGYTF,TGTGCCAGCAGCTTAGATCCGAGGGGGGATGGCTACACCTTC
.,TRBJ2-2,TRBV7-7,.,CASSLAGSGTGELFF,TGTGCCAGCAGCTTAGCGGGGAGCGGCACCGGGGAGCTGTTTTTT
.,TRBJ2-3,TRBV9,.,CASSVVSTDTQYF,TGTGCCAGCAGCGTAGTCAGCACAGATACGCAGTATTTT
.,TRBJ2-5,TRBV29-1,many,CSGGAGETQYF,TGCAGCGGGGGGGCAGGGGAGACCCAGTACTTC
TRBD1,TRBJ2-5,TRBV6-1,few,CASSPGTGWETQYF,TGTGCCAGCAGCCCTGGGACAGGGTGGGAGACCCAGTACTTC
TRBD1,TRBJ1-3,TRBV6-5,many,CASSYGGTGAGNTIYF,TGTGCCAGCAGTTATGGAGGGACAGGGGCTGGAAACACCATATATTTT
.,TRBJ2-3,TRBV29-1,many,CSVAREDTQYF,TGCAGCGTTGCCAGGGAAGATACGCAGTATTTT
.,TRBJ2-3,TRBV2,many,CASSGDFTDTQYF,TGTGCCAGCAGCGGGGACTTTACAGATACGCAGTATTTT
TRBD1,TRBJ2-7,TRBV20-1,.,CSAGRDRLYEQYF,TGCAGTGCGGGCCGGGACAGGCTGTACGAGCAGTACTTC
.,TRBJ1-5,TRBV12-3/TRBV12-4,few,CASSFGQAGQPQHF,TGTGCCAGCAGTTTCGGGCAGGCGGGTCAGCCCCAGCATTTT
TRBD1,TRBJ1-5,TRBV7-2,many,CASSLTRGRGQPQHF,TGTGCCAGCAGCTTAACAAGGGGGCGAGGACAGCCCCAGCATTTT
.,TRBJ2-5,TRBV7-3,.,CASSLTDRVFAGGFAETQYF,TGTGCCAGCAGCTTAACGGACAGGGTTTTTGCGGGAGGGTTCGCGGAGACCCAGTACTTC